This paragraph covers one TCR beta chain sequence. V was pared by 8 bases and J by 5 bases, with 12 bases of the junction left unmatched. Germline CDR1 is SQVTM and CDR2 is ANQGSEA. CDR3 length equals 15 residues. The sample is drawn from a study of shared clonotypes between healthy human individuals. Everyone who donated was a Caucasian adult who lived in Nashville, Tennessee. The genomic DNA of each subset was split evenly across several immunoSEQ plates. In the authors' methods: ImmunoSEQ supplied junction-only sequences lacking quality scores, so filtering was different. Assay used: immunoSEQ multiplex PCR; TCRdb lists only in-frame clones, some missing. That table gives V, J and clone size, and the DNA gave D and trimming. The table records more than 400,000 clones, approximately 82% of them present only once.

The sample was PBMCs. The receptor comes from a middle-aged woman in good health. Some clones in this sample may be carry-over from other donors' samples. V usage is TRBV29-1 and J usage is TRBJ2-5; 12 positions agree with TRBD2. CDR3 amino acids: CSTEGLAGGTETQYF. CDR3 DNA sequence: TGCAGCACAGAGGGCCTAGCGGGAGGGACTGAGACCCAGTACTTC.